The present T cell receptor (beta chain) was sequenced within a study of identical twins. Trimming pared 3 bases from V and 1 base from J, leaving 12 bases between. Germline-derived CDR1 and CDR2 are LGHDT and YNNKEL (reference sequence). The CDR3 covers 16 residues. This clonotype was seen more than once but under ten times. TCRdb redid the calling of the 5' RACE reads with MiXCR, one entry per CDR3 protein. Of hundreds of thousands of distinct CDR3 sequences listed, 6.1% are singletons. The chain links TRBV3-1 to TRBJ2-2, with a possible D match to TRBD1 (6 bases). Sequencing was done on a sample of naive T cells sorted from blood. This receptor was obtained from a man between 18 and 35 years old in good health. In DNA, the CDR3 is TGTGCCAGCAGCCACACCGGGACACAGAACACCGGGGAGCTGTTTTTT. As protein: CASSHTGTQNTGELFF.